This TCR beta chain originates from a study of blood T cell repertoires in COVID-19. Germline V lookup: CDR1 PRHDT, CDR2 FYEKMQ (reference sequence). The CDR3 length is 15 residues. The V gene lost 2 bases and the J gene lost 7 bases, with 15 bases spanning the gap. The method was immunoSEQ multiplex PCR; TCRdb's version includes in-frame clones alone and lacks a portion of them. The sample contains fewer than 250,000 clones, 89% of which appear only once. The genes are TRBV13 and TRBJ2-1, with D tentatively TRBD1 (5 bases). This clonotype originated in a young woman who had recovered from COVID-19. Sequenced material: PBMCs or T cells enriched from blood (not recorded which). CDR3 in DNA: TGTGCCAGCAGCTTATGGCAGGGAAAGAGGAATGAGCAGTTCTTC. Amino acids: CASSLWQGKRNEQFF.